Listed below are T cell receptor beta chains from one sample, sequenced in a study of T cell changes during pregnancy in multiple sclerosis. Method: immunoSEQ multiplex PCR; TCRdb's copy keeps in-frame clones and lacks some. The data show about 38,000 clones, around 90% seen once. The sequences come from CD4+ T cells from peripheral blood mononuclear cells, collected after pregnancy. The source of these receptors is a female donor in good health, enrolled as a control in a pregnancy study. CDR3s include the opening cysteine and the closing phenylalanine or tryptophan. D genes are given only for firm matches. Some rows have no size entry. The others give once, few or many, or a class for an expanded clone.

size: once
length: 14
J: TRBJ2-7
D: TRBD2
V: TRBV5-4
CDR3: CASREASGNYEQYF
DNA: TGTGCCAGCAGAGAAGCTAGCGGCAACTACGAGCAGTACTTC

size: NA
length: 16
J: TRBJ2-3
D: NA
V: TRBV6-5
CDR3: CASSSSREVQTDTQYF
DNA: TGTGCCAGCAGTTCGTCCCGGGAAGTCCAGACAGATACGCAGTATTTT

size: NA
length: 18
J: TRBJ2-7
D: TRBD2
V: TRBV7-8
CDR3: CASSLALSVSGGAREQYF
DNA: TGTGCCAGCAGCTTAGCTCTTTCTGTTAGCGGGGGGGCGCGAGAGCAGTACTTC

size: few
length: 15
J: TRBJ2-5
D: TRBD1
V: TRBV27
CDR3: CASSLGTGGQETQYF
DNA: TGTGCCAGCAGTTTGGGGACAGGGGGCCAAGAGACCCAGTACTTC

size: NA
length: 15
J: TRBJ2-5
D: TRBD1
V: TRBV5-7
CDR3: CASSLEGQAMRTQYF
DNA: TGTGCCAGCAGCTTGGAGGGACAGGCCATGAGGACCCAGTACTTC

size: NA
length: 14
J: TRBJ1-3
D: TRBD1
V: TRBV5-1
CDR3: CASSLGDRGDTIYF
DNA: TGCGCCAGCAGCTTGGGTGACAGGGGTGACACCATATATTTT

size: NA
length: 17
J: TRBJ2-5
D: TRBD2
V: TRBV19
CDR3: CASSRIGGRERAETQYF
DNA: TGTGCCAGTAGTAGAATCGGAGGGCGGGAGCGGGCGGAGACCCAGTACTTC

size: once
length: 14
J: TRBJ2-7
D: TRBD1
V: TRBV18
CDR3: CASSPSQGAYEQYF
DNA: TGTGCCAGCTCACCAAGTCAGGGGGCTTACGAGCAGTACTTC

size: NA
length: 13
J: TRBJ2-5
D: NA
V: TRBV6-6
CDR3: CASSSQYQETQYF
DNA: TGTGCCAGCAGTTCCCAGTACCAAGAGACCCAGTACTTC

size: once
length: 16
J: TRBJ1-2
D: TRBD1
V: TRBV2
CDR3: CASSGDRGFTNYGYTF
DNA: TGTGCCAGCAGTGGGGACAGGGGATTCACTAACTATGGCTACACCTTC

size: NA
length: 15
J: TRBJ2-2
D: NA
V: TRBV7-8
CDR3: CASSKRGGNTGELFF
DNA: TGTGCCAGCAGCAAAAGAGGAGGGAACACCGGGGAGCTGTTTTTT

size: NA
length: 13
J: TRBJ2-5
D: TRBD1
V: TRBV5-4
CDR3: CASSSTGEKTQYF
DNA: TGTGCCAGCAGCTCGACAGGGGAAAAGACCCAGTACTTC

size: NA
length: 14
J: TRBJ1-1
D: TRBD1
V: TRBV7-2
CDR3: CASSPGQGNTEAFF
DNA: TGTGCCAGCAGCCCAGGACAGGGGAACACTGAAGCTTTCTTT

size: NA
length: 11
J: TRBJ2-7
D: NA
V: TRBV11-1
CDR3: CASSPSYEQYF
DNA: TGTGCCAGCAGCCCATCCTACGAGCAGTACTTC

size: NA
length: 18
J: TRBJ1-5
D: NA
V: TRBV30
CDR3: CAWSVRAGRSRWDQPQHF
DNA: TGTGCCTGGAGTGTAAGGGCAGGGCGGTCCCGGTGGGATCAGCCCCAGCATTTT

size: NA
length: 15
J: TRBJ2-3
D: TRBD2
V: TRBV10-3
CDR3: CAIRASGGGSDTQYF
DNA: TGTGCCATCAGAGCTAGCGGGGGGGGGTCAGATACGCAGTATTTT

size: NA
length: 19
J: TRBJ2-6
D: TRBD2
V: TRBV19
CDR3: CASSPSGFSGVGGANVLTF
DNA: TGTGCCAGTAGCCCCTCCGGCTTTAGCGGGGTTGGTGGGGCCAACGTCCTGACTTTC

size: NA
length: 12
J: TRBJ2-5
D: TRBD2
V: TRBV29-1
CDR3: CSVGGGPQTQYF
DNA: TGCAGCGTTGGGGGGGGTCCGCAGACCCAGTACTTC

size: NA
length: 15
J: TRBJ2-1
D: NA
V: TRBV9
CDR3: CASSVAGDGFDEQFF
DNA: TGTGCCAGCAGCGTAGCGGGGGACGGATTCGATGAGCAGTTCTTC

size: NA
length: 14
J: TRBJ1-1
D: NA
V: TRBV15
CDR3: CATSITSSGTEAFF
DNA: TGTGCCACCAGCATCACGTCGAGCGGAACTGAAGCTTTCTTT

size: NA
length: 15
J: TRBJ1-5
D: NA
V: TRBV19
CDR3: CASSIRTGSNQPQHF
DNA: TGTGCCAGTAGTATAAGAACAGGGAGCAATCAGCCCCAGCATTTT

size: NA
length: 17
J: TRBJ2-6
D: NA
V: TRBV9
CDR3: CASSRPRGGSGANVLTF
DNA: TGTGCCAGCAGCCGCCCGAGGGGGGGGTCCGGGGCCAACGTCCTGACTTTC

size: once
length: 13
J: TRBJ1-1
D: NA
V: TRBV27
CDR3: CASTIPGDTKAFF
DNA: TGTGCCAGCACTATCCCCGGGGACACTAAAGCTTTCTTT

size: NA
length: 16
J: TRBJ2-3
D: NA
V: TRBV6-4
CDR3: CASSDSSTKGTDTQYF
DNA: TGTGCCAGCAGTGACTCGTCTACCAAAGGCACAGATACGCAGTATTTT

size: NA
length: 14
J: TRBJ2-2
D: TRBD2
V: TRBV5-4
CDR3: CASSFRLASGELFF
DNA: TGTGCCAGCAGCTTTAGACTAGCCTCCGGGGAGCTGTTTTTT

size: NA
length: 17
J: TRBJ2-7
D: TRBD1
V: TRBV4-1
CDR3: CASSQDLRMGQSYEQYF
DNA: TGCGCCAGCAGCCAAGATCTAAGGATGGGACAGTCCTACGAGCAGTACTTC

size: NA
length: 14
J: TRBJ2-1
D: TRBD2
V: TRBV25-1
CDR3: CASKRGLAGVEQFF
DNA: TGTGCCAGCAAGAGGGGACTAGCGGGAGTAGAGCAGTTCTTC

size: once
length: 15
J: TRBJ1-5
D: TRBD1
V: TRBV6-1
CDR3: CASSEATGGGQPQHF
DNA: TGTGCCAGCAGTGAAGCGACAGGGGGCGGTCAGCCCCAGCATTTT

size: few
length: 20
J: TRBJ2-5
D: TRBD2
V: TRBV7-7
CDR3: CASSSRHQPGTSGNQETQYF
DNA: TGTGCTAGCAGCTCAAGACATCAACCCGGGACTAGCGGGAACCAAGAGACCCAGTACTTC

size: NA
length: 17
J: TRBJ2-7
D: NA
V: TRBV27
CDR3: CASSLSNRGGTLHEQYF
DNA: TGTGCCAGCAGTTTATCGAACAGGGGGGGTACTTTACACGAGCAGTACTTC

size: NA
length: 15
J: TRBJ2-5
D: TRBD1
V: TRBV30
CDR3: CAWSLGQARQETQYF
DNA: TGTGCCTGGAGCTTAGGACAGGCAAGGCAAGAGACCCAGTACTTC

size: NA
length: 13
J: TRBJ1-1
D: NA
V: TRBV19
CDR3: CASSIEGGTEAFF
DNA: TGTGCCAGTAGTATTGAGGGTGGCACTGAAGCTTTCTTT

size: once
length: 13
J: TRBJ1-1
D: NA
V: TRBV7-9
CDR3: CASRPGTKAEAFF
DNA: TGTGCCAGCAGACCCGGGACAAAGGCTGAAGCTTTCTTT

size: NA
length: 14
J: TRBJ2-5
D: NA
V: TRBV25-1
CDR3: CASSATTRQETQYF
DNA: TGTGCCAGCAGTGCGACAACTAGACAAGAGACCCAGTACTTC

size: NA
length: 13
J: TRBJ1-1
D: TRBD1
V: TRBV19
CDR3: CASHLTGTTEAFF
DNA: TGTGCCAGCCACTTGACAGGGACCACTGAAGCTTTCTTT

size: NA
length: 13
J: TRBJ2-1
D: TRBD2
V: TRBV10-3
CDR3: CAISGGQINEQFF
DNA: TGTGCCATAAGCGGGGGTCAAATTAATGAGCAGTTCTTC

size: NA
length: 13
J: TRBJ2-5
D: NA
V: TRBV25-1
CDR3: CASGGRIQETQYF
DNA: TGTGCCAGCGGCGGGCGGATCCAAGAGACCCAGTACTTC

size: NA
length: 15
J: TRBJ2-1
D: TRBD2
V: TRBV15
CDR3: CATSQGTSGNNEQFF
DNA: TGTGCCACCAGCCAAGGGACTAGCGGAAACAATGAGCAGTTCTTC

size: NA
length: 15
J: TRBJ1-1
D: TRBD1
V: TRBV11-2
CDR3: CASSLGRTGVTEAFF
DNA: TGTGCCAGCAGCTTAGGGCGGACAGGGGTCACTGAAGCTTTCTTT

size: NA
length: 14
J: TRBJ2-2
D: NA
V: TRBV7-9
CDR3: CASRTFGGTGELFF
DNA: TGTGCCAGCAGAACCTTCGGAGGGACCGGGGAGCTGTTTTTT

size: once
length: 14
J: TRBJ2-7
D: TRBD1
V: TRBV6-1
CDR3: CASSLIPTGDEQYF
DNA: TGTGCCAGCAGCCTCATTCCTACAGGGGACGAGCAGTACTTC

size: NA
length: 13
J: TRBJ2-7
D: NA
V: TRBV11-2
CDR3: CASSFVASYEQYF
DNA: TGTGCCAGCAGCTTCGTAGCCTCCTACGAGCAGTACTTC

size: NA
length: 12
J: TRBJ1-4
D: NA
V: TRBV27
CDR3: CASSLSGGKLFF
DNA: TGTGCCAGCAGTTTATCGGGGGGAAAACTGTTTTTT

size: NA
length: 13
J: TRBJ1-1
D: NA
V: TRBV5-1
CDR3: CASSFLMNTEAFF
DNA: TGCGCCAGCAGCTTTCTTATGAACACTGAAGCTTTCTTT

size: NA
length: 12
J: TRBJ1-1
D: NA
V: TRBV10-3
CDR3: CAISELGRGAFF
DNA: TGTGCCATCAGTGAGCTGGGAAGGGGGGCTTTCTTT

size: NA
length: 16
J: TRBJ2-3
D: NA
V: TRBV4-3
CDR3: CASSQDGGGGRDTQYF
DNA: TGCGCCAGCAGCCAAGATGGTGGGGGGGGGCGGGATACGCAGTATTTT

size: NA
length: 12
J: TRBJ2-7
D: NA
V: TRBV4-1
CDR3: CASSQVGSEQYF
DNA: TGCGCCAGCAGCCAAGTAGGGAGCGAGCAGTACTTC

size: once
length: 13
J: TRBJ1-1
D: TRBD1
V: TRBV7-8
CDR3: CASGRTGSTEAFF
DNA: TGTGCCAGCGGCCGGACAGGGAGCACTGAAGCTTTCTTT

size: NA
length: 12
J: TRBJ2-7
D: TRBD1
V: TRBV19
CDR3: CARRDSPYEQYF
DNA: TGTGCCAGACGGGACAGCCCCTACGAGCAGTACTTC

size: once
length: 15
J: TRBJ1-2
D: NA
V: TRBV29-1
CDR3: CSVEEGAASNYGYTF
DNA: TGCAGCGTTGAAGAGGGGGCAGCGTCTAACTATGGCTACACCTTC

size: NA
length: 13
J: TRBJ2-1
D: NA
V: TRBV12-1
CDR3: CASSSLQGGGQFF
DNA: TGTGCCAGCAGCTCCTTACAGGGGGGAGGGCAGTTCTTC

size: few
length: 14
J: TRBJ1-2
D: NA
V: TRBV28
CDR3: CASSHITAEGGYTF
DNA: TGTGCCAGCAGTCACATAACAGCCGAAGGTGGCTACACCTTC

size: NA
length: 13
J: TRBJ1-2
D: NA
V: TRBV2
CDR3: CASSGQANYGYTF
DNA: TGTGCCAGCAGTGGGCAGGCTAACTATGGCTACACCTTC

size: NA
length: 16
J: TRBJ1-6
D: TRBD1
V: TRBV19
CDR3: CASSMNLGQRNSPLHF
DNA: TGTGCCAGTAGTATGAACTTGGGACAGCGGAATTCACCCCTCCACTTT

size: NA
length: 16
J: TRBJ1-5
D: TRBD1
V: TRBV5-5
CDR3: CASSFARDRTNQPQHF
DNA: TGTGCCAGCAGCTTCGCTCGGGACAGGACAAATCAGCCCCAGCATTTT

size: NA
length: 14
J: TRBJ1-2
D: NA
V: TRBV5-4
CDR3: CASSLAGDADGYTF
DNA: TGTGCCAGCAGCTTGGCCGGGGATGCTGATGGCTACACCTTC

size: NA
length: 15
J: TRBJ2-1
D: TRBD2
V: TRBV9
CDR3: CASSVAAGGNNEQFF
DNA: TGTGCCAGCAGCGTAGCAGCGGGGGGAAACAATGAGCAGTTCTTC

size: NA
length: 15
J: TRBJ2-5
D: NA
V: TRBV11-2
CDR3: CASSLVGVQGETQYF
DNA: TGTGCCAGCAGCTTAGTTGGGGTCCAGGGCGAGACCCAGTACTTC

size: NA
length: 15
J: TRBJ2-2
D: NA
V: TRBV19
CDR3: CASSIGGTLTGELFF
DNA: TGTGCCAGTAGTATTGGAGGGACCCTCACCGGGGAGCTGTTTTTT

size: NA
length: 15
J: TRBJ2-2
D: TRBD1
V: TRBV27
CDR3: CASARDRPNTGELFF
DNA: TGTGCCAGCGCGAGGGACAGGCCAAACACCGGGGAGCTGTTTTTT